This T cell receptor beta chain derives from a study of cytomegalovirus exposure and HLA in healthy donors. The PCR ran on 60 Vbeta and 13 Jbeta primers. Measured with immunoSEQ multiplex PCR; TCRdb has only the in-frame clones, and not every one. Here the sample spans roughly 200,000 clones, 75% to 80% being singletons. Regarding donors, all were healthy bone marrow donors. Losses at the gene ends were 4 bases for V and 4 bases for J; bases not matched to a gene: 7. The V gene's germline CDR1 is SGHRS and CDR2 YFSETQ. The CDR3 has 16 amino acids. This clone appeared a few times. The sample holds other DNA sequences that translate to the same CDR3.

This receptor was obtained from a female donor in good health and CMV-seronegative. The rearrangement uses TRBV5-1 and TRBJ2-2, with 10 bases that match TRBD2. The sample consisted of PBMCs. The CDR3, as DNA: TGCGCCAGCAGCCTGGTAGCGGGGGGTCCCACCGGGGAGCTGTTTTTT. This sequence encodes CASSLVAGGPTGELFF.